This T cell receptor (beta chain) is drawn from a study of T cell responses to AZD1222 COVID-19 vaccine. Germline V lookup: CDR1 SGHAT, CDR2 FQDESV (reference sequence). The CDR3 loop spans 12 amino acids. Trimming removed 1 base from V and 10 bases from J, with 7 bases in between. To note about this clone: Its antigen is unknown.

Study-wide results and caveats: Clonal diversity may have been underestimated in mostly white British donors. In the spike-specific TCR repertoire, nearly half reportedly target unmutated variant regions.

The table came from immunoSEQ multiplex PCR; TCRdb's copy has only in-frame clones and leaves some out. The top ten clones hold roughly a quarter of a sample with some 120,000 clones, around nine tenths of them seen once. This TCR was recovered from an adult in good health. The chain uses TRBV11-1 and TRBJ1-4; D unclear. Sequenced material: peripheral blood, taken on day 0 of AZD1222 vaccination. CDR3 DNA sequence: TGTGCCAGCAGCTTAGAGGCTGGAAAACTGTTTTTT. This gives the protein CASSLEAGKLFF.